This TCR beta chain emerged from a study of cytomegalovirus exposure and HLA in healthy donors. Study results and caveats: Testing in vitro showed a few CMV-associated chains specific for CMV antigens.

Trimming took 4 bases from V and 2 from J; bases not matched to a gene: 10. Germline CDR1 MNHEY, CDR2 SMNVEV (reference sequence). This CDR3 region has 16 residues. On this clone itself: No antigen is known for it.

The PCR ran on 60 Vbeta and 13 Jbeta primers. The method was immunoSEQ multiplex PCR; TCRdb's version includes in-frame clones alone and lacks a portion of them. The repertoire holds nearly 110,000 clones, with approximately 76% as singletons. V and J are TRBV27 and TRBJ1-2; 7 bases fit TRBD1. The sequencing sample was made of PBMCs. The sequence was obtained from a man between 18 and 35 years old in good health and CMV-seronegative. The CDR3 sequence: CASSSQTGKENYGYTF. The CDR3 nucleotides are TGTGCCAGCAGTTCTCAGACAGGGAAGGAGAACTATGGCTACACCTTC.